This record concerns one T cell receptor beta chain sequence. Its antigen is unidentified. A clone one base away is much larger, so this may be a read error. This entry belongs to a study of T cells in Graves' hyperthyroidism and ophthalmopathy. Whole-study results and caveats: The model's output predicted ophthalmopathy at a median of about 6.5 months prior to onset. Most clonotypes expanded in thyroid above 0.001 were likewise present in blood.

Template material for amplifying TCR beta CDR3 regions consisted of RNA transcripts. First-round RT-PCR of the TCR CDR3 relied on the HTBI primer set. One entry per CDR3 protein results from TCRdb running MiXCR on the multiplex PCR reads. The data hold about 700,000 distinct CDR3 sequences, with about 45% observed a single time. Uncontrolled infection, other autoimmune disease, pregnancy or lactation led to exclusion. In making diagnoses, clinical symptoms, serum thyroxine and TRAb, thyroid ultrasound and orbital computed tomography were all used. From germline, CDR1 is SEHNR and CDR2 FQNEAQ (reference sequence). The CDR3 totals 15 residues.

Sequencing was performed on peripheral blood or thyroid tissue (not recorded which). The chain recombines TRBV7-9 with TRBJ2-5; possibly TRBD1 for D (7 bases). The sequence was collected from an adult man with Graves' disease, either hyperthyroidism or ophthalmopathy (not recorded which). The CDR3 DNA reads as TGTGTCAGCAGCAGTCGACAGGGAGGACCAGAGACCCAGTACTTC. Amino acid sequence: CVSSSRQGGPETQYF.